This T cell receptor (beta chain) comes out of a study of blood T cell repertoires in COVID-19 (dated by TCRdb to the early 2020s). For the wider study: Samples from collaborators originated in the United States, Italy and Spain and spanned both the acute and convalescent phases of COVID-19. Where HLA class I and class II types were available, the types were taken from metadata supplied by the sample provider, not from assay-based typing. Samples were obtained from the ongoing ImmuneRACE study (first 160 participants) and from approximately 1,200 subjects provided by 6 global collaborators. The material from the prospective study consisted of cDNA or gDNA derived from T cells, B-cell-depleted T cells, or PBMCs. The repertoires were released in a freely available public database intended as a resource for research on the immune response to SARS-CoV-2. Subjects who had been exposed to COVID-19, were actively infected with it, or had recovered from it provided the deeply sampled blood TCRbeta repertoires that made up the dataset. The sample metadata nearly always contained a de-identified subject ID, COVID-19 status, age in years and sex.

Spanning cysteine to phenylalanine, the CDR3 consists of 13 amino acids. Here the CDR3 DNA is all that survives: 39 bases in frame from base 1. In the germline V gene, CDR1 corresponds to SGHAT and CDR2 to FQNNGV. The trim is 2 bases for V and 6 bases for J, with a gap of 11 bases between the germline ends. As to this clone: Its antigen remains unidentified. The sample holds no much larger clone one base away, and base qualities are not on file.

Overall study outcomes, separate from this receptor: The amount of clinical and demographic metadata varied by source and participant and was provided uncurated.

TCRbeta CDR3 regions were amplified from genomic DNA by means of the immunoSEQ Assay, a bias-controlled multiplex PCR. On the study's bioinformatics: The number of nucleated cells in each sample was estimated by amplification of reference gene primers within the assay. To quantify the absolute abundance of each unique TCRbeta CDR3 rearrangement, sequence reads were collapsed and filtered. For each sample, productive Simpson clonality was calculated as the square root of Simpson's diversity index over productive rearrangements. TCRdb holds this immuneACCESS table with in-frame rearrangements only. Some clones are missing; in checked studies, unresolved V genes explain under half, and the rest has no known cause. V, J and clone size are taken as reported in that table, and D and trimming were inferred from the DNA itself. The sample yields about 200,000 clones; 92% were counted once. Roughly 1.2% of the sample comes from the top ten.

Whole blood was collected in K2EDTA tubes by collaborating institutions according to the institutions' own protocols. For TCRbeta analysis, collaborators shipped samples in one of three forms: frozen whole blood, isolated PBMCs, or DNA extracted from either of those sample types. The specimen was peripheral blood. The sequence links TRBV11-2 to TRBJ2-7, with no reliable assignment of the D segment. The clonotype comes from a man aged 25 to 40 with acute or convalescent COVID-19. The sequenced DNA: TGTGCCAGCAGCTTAATTTTAGATGGCGAGCAGTACTTC. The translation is CASSLILDGEQYF.